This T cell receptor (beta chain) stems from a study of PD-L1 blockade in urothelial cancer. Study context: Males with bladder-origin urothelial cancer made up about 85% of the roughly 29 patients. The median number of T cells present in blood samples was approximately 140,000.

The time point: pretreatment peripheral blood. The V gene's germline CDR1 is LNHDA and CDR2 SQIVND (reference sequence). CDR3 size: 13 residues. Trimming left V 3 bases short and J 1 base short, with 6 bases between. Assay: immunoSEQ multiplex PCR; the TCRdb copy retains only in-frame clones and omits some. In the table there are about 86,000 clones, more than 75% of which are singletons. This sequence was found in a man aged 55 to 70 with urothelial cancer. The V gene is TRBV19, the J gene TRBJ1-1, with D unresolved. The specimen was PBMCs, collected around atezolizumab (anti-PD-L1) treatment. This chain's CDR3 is CASSIRGNTEAFF. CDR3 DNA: TGTGCCAGTAGTATTCGGGGGAACACTGAAGCTTTCTTT.